Below are 31 T cell receptor beta chains sequenced from a single sample in a study of T cells in Graves' hyperthyroidism and ophthalmopathy. Authors of the study amplified TCR beta CDR3 regions from RNA transcripts. TCR CDR3 underwent first-round RT-PCR with the HTBI primer set. TCRdb passed the multiplex PCR reads through MiXCR, listing each CDR3 protein once. Among more than 300,000 distinct CDR3 sequences, 15% to 20% were seen once, and the ten largest hold roughly 35%. The sequenced sample consisted of blood. All receptors derive from a woman in her thirties with Graves' hyperthyroidism that later progressed to Graves' ophthalmopathy.

This clonotype was observed many times. V is TRBV18 and J is TRBJ2-3, with 7 bases matching TRBD2. The V gene's germline CDR1 is KGHSH and CDR2 LQKENI. This CDR3 comprises 16 residues. Trimming at V came to 0 bases and at J to 5 bases, leaving 8 bases not matched to a gene. CDR3 sequence reads: CASSPPLPGGRDTQYF. Here the CDR3 DNA reads TGTGCCAGCTCACCACCGTTACCGGGGGGTCGAGATACGCAGTATTTT.

The chain is built from TRBV20-1 and TRBJ1-2, with D possibly matching TRBD1 (5 bases). The germline V gene encodes CDR1 DFQATT and CDR2 SNEGSKA (reference sequence). The CDR3 consists of 13 residues. V was cut by 0 bases and J by 7 bases, with 12 bases left in between. The CDR3: CSARDQGLGGYTF. The CDR3 DNA is TGCAGTGCTAGAGATCAGGGCTTGGGTGGCTACACCTTC.

Of note for this clonotype: This sequence may be a read error, since a much larger clone differs from it by one base. The chain carries TRBV5-5 and TRBJ2-1; 9 bases line up with TRBD2. The CDR3 length is 14 residues. V was pared by 5 bases and J by 13 bases, with 13 bases of the junction left unmatched. Germline CDR1 reads SGHKS; CDR2 reads YYEKEE (reference sequence). CDR3 nucleotide sequence: TGTGCCAGCAGTCATGCTCTAGCGGGGCAAACCCAGTTCTTC. This sequence encodes CASSHALAGQTQFF.

As DNA, the CDR3 is TGTGCCAGCAGCCCCCCCGGACTGCCCAATTCACCCCTCCACTTT. This sequence encodes CASSPPGLPNSPLHF. The chain couples TRBV7-9 to TRBJ1-6; D gene ambiguous. The CDR3 is made up of 15 amino acids. Looked up from germline, CDR1 is SEHNR and CDR2 is FQNEAQ (reference sequence). The V end was cut by 5 bases, the J end by 7 bases, with 15 bases between.

The chain couples TRBV10-1 to TRBJ2-5, with TRBD1 identical over 9 bases. The V gene's germline CDR1 is WNHNN and CDR2 SYGVQD (reference sequence). The length of the CDR3 is 19 residues. Trimming cost V 0 bases and J 7 bases; bases outside gene matches: 18. The CDR3 region has the DNA TGCGCCAGCAGTGAGTCTTGGACAGGGGAGAGGACGAAAGAGGTGACCCAGTACTTC. This translates into CASSESWTGERTKEVTQYF.

The CDR3: CSVRGMDEQYF. The CDR3 DNA reads TGCAGTGTTAGGGGAATGGACGAGCAGTACTTC. V and J are TRBV20-1 and TRBJ2-7; possible D gene TRBD1, 5 bases. Trimming removed 7 bases at V and 5 bases at J, with 12 bases between. This CDR3 is built from 11 residues. Germline V gene lookup returns CDR1 DFQATT and CDR2 SNEGSKA (reference sequence).

The rearrangement joins TRBV5-1 to TRBJ2-4, with TRBD2 matching over 10 bases. CDR1 and CDR2 (germline): SGHRS, YFSETQ. The CDR3 is made up of 16 amino acids. V trimming: 4 bases; J trimming: 1 base; junction bases outside the gene matches: 5. CDR3 coding DNA: TGCGCCAGCAGCATCAGCGGGGGGGCCGCCAAAAACATTCAGTACTTC. Its protein is CASSISGGAAKNIQYF.

This sequence joins TRBV6-1 and TRBJ1-6, with D possibly matching TRBD1 (6 bases). V was pared by 7 bases and J by 3 bases, with 10 bases between. This CDR3 is built from 14 residues. CDR1 and CDR2 from the germline V gene are MNHNS and SASEGT. This CDR3 is CASNRQDYNSPLHF. The DNA of the CDR3 is TGTGCCAGCAACAGACAGGACTATAATTCACCCCTCCACTTT.

This clonotype occurred many times. The chain uses TRBV5-1 and TRBJ2-1; D possibly corresponds to TRBD1 (6 bases). Trimming stripped 0 bases from V and 12 bases from J, with 13 bases between. Germline values: CDR1 SGHRS, CDR2 YFSETQ. This CDR3 has 13 amino acids. This CDR3 reads CASSLGAGVGQFF. CDR3 DNA: TGCGCCAGCAGCTTGGGGGCAGGGGTCGGGCAGTTCTTC.

The chain links TRBV28 to TRBJ2-2, with 9 bases that match TRBD1. Germline values: CDR1 MDHEN, CDR2 SYDVKM. The CDR3 contains 16 residues. The V and J ends lost 6 bases and 7 bases, in that order; junction bases with no gene match: 12. The CDR3 bases are TGTGCCAGCAGGGGCCTGGGGACAGGGTATAACGGGGAGCTGTTTTTT. It specifies CASRGLGTGYNGELFF.

This clonotype was recorded at least ten times. The gene calls are TRBV6-5 and TRBJ2-2; D is unclear. Between the trimmed V and J ends, which lost 2 bases and 7 bases, there was a span of 20 bases. CDR3 length: 17 residues. CDR1 MNHEY and CDR2 SVGAGI come from the germline V gene. CDR3 sequence (DNA): TGTGCCAGCAGTTACCGAATTCTGACTCCCGAAGGCGGGGAGCTGTTTTTT. It specifies CASSYRILTPEGGELFF.

About this clonotype: The junction differs from germline at one of its ends, possibly a read error. This sequence joins TRBV7-9 and TRBJ1-3; D is ambiguous. Germline-derived CDR1 and CDR2 are SEHNR and FQNEAQ (reference sequence). The CDR3 loop spans 11 amino acids. The CDR3 DNA is TGTGCCAGCAGCGGTAGTGACACCAGATATTTT. This gives the protein CASSGSDTRYF.

This clonotype was detected ten times or more. This chain uses TRBV4-1 with TRBJ2-5, with 7 bases that match TRBD2. Trimming removed 2 bases from V and 5 bases from J; junction bases left unmatched: 5. This CDR3 region has 14 residues. Germline V gives CDR1 MGHRA, CDR2 YSYEKL. For the CDR3, the DNA is TGCGCCAGCAGCCAACTTGGGGGGGACGAGACCCAGTACTTC. Translated, it gives CASSQLGGDETQYF.

V usage is TRBV24-1 and J usage is TRBJ2-2; D might be TRBD1 or TRBD2, each matching 5 bases. In germline, CDR1 is KGHDR, CDR2 SFDVKD. Trimming shortened V by 3 bases and J by 1 base, and 11 bases separated the two germline ends. The CDR3 extends over 16 amino acids. DNA of the CDR3: TGTGCCACCAGTGATGGGGAGACAGTGAACACCGGGGAGCTGTTTTTT. It codes for CATSDGETVNTGELFF.

This clonotype has just a few counts. The DNA of the CDR3 is TGTGCCAGCAGCTCCCAAAGAGACGGTGGAAACACCATATATTTT. Translating gives CASSSQRDGGNTIYF. This chain uses TRBV7-9 with TRBJ1-3, with D hard to call. CDR3 size: 15 residues. Trimming left V 4 bases short and J 3 bases short, with 13 bases between. The germline V gene has CDR1 SEHNR and CDR2 FQNEAQ (reference sequence).

This clonotype has a count of ten or more. The V and J genes are TRBV6-1 and TRBJ1-2; TRBD1 is a possible D gene (6 bases). In germline, CDR1 is MNHNS, CDR2 SASEGT. V lost 7 bases and J 3 bases, leaving 18 bases between the germline ends. This CDR3 region has 15 residues. CDR3 in DNA: TGTGCCAGCAAGCAGGGGAACCCGCTAGACTATGGCTACACCTTC. It specifies CASKQGNPLDYGYTF.

This clonotype has more than one count but fewer than ten. J is TRBJ1-4 and V is TRBV25-1; D ambiguous. Trimming took 2 bases from V and 6 from J, leaving 13 bases between them. This CDR3 contains 15 residues. The germline V gene encodes CDR1 MGHDK and CDR2 SYGVNS. Here the CDR3 reads CASSEGGRAYEKLFF. The DNA for the CDR3 is TGTGCCAGCAGTGAAGGAGGGAGGGCCTATGAAAAACTGTTTTTT.

This clonotype was picked up a small number of times. This sequence joins TRBV5-1 and TRBJ2-4; D might be TRBD1 (6 bases). CDR1 is SGHRS, CDR2 YFSETQ, per germline. The CDR3 runs to 15 residues. V was cut by 4 bases and J by 3 bases, with 14 bases left in between. The CDR3 reads CASSPRGSVKNIQYF. DNA of the CDR3: TGCGCCAGCAGCCCCAGGGGTTCTGTCAAAAACATTCAGTACTTC.

This clonotype has a handful of counts. The rearrangement links TRBV19 to TRBJ1-5, with unresolved D. CDR3 size: 14 residues. Germline V CDR1 and CDR2: LNHDA, SQIVND (reference sequence). Trimming removed 1 base at V and 6 bases at J, with 10 bases between. In DNA form, the CDR3 reads TGTGCCAGTAGTATAGTTTCGGGCCCTCAGCCCCAGCATTTT. Translation gives CASSIVSGPQPQHF.

This clonotype turned up a few times. CDR3 sequence reads: CASSSGGAGETQYF. CDR3 in DNA: TGCGCCAGCAGCTCGGGGGGGGCAGGAGAGACCCAGTACTTC. The V gene is TRBV5-1, the J gene TRBJ2-5; 8 bases fit TRBD2. CDR1 SGHRS and CDR2 YFSETQ come from the germline V gene. This CDR3 contains 14 residues. Trimming cost V 3 bases and J 4 bases; bases outside gene matches: 5.

In this sample, this clonotype turned up many times. V is TRBV11-2 and J is TRBJ1-1, with D maybe TRBD1 (6 bases). The CDR3 sequence is 17 residues long. Germline CDR1 and CDR2: SGHAT and FQNNGV. Between the trimmed V and J ends, which lost 7 bases and 0 bases, there was a span of 21 bases. In DNA, the CDR3 is TGTGCCAGCACCATCCTTAACCCCCAGGGGATGAACACTGAAGCTTTCTTT. Its protein is CASTILNPQGMNTEAFF.

V gene TRBV25-1 combines with J gene TRBJ2-7; 9 bases match TRBD1. CDR3 length: 14 amino acids. Germline trimming cut 6 bases from V and 6 bases from J; bases unmatched to any gene: 9. Germline V lookup: CDR1 MGHDK, CDR2 SYGVNS. As DNA, the CDR3 is TGTGCCAGCAGCCTACAGGGGGCGAGTTCCGAGCAGTACTTC. Its translation: CASSLQGASSEQYF.

Only a few counts were recorded for this clonotype. The DNA of the CDR3 is TGTGCCAGCTCACCACGGACAGGGGTGAACACCGGGGAGCTGTTTTTT. It is translated as CASSPRTGVNTGELFF. The chain joins TRBV18 to TRBJ2-2; 9 positions agree with TRBD1. V gave up 1 base and J gave up 1 base; unmatched junction bases: 1. Per the germline V gene, CDR1 is KGHSH and CDR2 is LQKENI. The CDR3 consists of 16 residues.

This clonotype has at least ten counts. The J gene is TRBJ1-1, the V gene TRBV15; D perhaps matches TRBD1 (6 bases). The V end was cut by 4 bases, the J end by 0 bases, with 15 bases between. The length of the CDR3 is 16 residues. Germline loops: CDR1 LNHNV, CDR2 YYDKDF (reference sequence). The DNA for the CDR3 is TGTGCCACCAGCACCGGGGGGCGTTTTATGAACACTGAAGCTTTCTTT. Its translation: CATSTGGRFMNTEAFF.

This clonotype was counted a few times. The chain uses TRBV20-1 and TRBJ1-2; D uncertain. V was trimmed by 2 bases and J by 2 bases, leaving 9 bases between them. CDR3 length: 13 amino acids. The germline V gene encodes CDR1 DFQATT and CDR2 SNEGSKA (reference sequence). The CDR3 sequence: CSARKTMNYGYTF. DNA of the CDR3: TGCAGTGCTAGAAAGACAATGAACTATGGCTACACCTTC.

This chain uses TRBV5-1 with TRBJ1-6; 9 bases map to TRBD1. Germline V gene data show CDR1 as SGHRS and CDR2 as YFSETQ. Unmatched junction bases numbered 5, after V lost 2 bases and J lost 8 bases. The length of the CDR3 is 15 residues. This chain's CDR3 is CASSFQGQGDSPLHF. As DNA, the CDR3 is TGCGCCAGCAGCTTTCAGGGACAGGGTGATTCACCCCTCCACTTT.

Note on this clonotype: This may arise from a read error, as a much more abundant clone is one base away. V gene TRBV7-9 combines with J gene TRBJ2-7, with a possible D match to TRBD2 (6 bases). The CDR3 runs 15 residues. Per the germline V gene, CDR1 is SEHNR and CDR2 is FQNEAQ (reference sequence). The ends were cut back, 5 bases at V and 2 bases at J, with 16 bases in the middle. The CDR3 DNA reads TGTGCCAGCAGCGGCCGGGACTTAAACCCCTACGAGCAGTACTTC. Translating gives CASSGRDLNPYEQYF.

This clonotype was detected many times. The rearrangement uses TRBV28 and TRBJ2-7; TRBD2 is a possible D gene (5 bases). The length of the CDR3 is 16 residues. The V and J ends lost 4 bases and 2 bases respectively, with 18 bases between them. Looked up from germline, CDR1 is MDHEN and CDR2 is SYDVKM. The CDR3 region is CASSSRYSDKAYEQYF. CDR3 bases: TGTGCCAGCAGTTCTCGGTATAGCGACAAAGCCTACGAGCAGTACTTC.

This clonotype came up many times. This chain links TRBV28 with TRBJ2-5; 11 nucleotides align to TRBD2. V dropped 5 bases and J dropped 5; count of bases not matched to a gene: 10. CDR1 is MDHEN and CDR2 is SYDVKM in the germline V gene. CDR3 length equals 16 residues. CDR3 sequence (DNA): TGTGCCAGCAGTCCCCGAGGTAGCGGGGGGGCTGAGACCCAGTACTTC. As protein: CASSPRGSGGAETQYF.

The rearrangement joins TRBV7-9 to TRBJ1-2; 7 positions match TRBD1. The CDR3 has 14 amino acids. Germline V lookup: CDR1 SEHNR, CDR2 FQNEAQ (reference sequence). Trimming at V came to 5 bases and at J to 4 bases, leaving 7 bases not matched to a gene. The CDR3 nucleotides read TGTGCCAGCAGCCTACCGGGACAGTTCTATGGCTACACCTTC. Residues: CASSLPGQFYGYTF.

This clonotype was seen many times. The chain uses TRBV28 and TRBJ1-1, with D perhaps TRBD1 (5 bases). Trimming left V 4 bases short and J 6 bases short, with 9 bases between. Germline loops: CDR1 MDHEN, CDR2 SYDVKM. This CDR3 has 12 amino acids. As DNA, the CDR3 is TGTGCCAGCAGTTCCACAGGTCCTGAAGCTTTCTTT. This codes for CASSSTGPEAFF.